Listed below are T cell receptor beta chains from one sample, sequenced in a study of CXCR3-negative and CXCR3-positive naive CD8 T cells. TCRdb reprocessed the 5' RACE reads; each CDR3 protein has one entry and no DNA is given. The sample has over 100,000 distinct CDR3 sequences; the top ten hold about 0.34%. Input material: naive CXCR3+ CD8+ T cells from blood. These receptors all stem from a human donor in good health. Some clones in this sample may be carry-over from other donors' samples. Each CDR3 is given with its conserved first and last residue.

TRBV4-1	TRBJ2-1	CASSQQWTSGSHEFF
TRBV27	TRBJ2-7	CASGQGSYEQYF
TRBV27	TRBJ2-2	CASSVLGTGGTGELFF
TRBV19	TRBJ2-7	CASSTGTGYREQYF
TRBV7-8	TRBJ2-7	CASSPGTGRWNEQYF
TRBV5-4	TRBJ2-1	CASSLAQGAWNEQFF
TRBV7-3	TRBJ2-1	CASSLSWGPLNEQFF
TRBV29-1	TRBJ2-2	CSVWFRTGALFF
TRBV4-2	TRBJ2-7	CASSHQGFSGEQYF
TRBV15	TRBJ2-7	CATSRDLSGAYEQYF
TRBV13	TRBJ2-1	CASSADRGRINEQFF
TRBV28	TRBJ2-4	CASRPATSGAKNIQYF
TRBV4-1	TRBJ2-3	CASSQHGTSGTDTQYF
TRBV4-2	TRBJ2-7	CASSQEQDLDSYEQYF
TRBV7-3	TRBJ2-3	CASSSSGGGDTQYF
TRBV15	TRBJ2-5	CASGAGTGGETQYF
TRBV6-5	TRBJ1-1	CASLLTFSSNTEAFF
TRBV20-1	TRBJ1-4	CSAREGIGTGKLIGGEKLFF
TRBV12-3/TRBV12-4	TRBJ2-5	CASREDREETQYF
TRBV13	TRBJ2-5	CASSTTSSRETQYF
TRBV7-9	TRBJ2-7	CASSSTGLAGGPSIYEQYF
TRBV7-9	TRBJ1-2	CASSPPGHNYGYTF
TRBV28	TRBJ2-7	CASSFGQGVLYEQYF
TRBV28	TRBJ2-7	CASDDRRTYEQYF
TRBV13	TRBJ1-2	CASSLEVANYGYTF
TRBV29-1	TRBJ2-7	CSVEGGTSYEQYF
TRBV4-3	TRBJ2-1	CASSQQIPGFTEQFF
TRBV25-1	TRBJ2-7	CASIFGLEQYF
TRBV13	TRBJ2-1	CASSSHGTGGQNNEQFF
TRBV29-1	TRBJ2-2	CSVFGNTGELFF
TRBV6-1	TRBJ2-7	CASTHPTENEQYF
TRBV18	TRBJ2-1	CASSPPGTLYNEQFF
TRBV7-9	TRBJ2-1	CASSFRDRGPNNEQFF
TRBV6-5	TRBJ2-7	CASSYETSGSYEQYF
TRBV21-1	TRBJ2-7	CASSKKIAAGRSYEQYF
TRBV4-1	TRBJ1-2	CASSQTGDWDGYTF
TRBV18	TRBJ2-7	CASSPPGGSSYEQYF
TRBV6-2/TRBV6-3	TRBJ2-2	CASSYSRTGSTGELFF
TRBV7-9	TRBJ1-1	CASSISTVSNTEAFF
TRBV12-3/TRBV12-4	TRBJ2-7	CASSPGQGVFYEQYF
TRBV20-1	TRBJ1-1	CSLGQGNTEAFF